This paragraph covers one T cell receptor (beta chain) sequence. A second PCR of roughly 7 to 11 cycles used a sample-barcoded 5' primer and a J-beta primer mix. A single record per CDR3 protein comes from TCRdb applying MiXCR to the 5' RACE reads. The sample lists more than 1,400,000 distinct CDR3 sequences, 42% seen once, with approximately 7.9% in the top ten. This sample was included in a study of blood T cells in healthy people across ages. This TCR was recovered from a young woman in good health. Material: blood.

The CDR3 protein is CASSNEFSGANVLTF. DNA of the CDR3: TGCGCCAGTAGTAATGAGTTCTCTGGGGCCAACGTCCTGACTTTC. The V call is TRBV5-1, the J call TRBJ2-6; D remains unclear. The CDR3 length is 15 residues. V was cut by 8 bases and J by 0 bases, with 12 bases left in between. Looked up from germline, CDR1 is SGHRS and CDR2 is YFSETQ.